Here is one T cell receptor beta chain with its context. This clone came up a few times. The antigen it binds to is not known. Base quality data are lacking; no much larger clone is found one base away. Patients with autoimmune disease history or receiving systemic immunosuppression were excluded from the trial. Peripheral blood for TCR sequencing was collected from all dose cohorts at baseline, on cycle 4 day 1, and on cycle 7 day 1. The samples were taken from a phase I, first-in-human, multicenter, open-label dose-escalation trial of ivuxolimab. Adults with locally advanced or metastatic melanoma, renal cell carcinoma, hepatocellular carcinoma or head and neck squamous cell carcinoma were enrolled in the trial. Before TCR sequencing, CD4+ and CD8+ T cells were separately sorted from peripheral blood. For sequencing of the TCRbeta CDR3 region, genomic DNA was extracted from the sorted cells. TCRbeta CDR3 regions were sequenced using the immunoSEQ Assay. TCRdb holds this immuneACCESS table with in-frame rearrangements only. Some clones are missing; in checked studies, unresolved V genes explain under half, and the rest has no known cause. The sample table shows some 100,000 clones, and 65% to 90% are seen once. The ten largest clones represent 1.5% to 2.5% of the sample.

This specimen comes from a study of OX40 agonist ivuxolimab in advanced cancers. About the investigation overall: Ivuxolimab, which targeted the costimulatory receptor OX40 (CD134), was an agonistic, fully human IgG2 monoclonal antibody. A male proportion of 70% to 90% and a mean age of around 60 years, ranging from 23 to 79, were recorded for the dose-escalation cohort. Intravenous ivuxolimab was administered to patients every 2 weeks at six dose levels: 0.01, 0.1, 0.3, 1.5, 3 and 10 mg/kg. Patients were allowed to have had prior anti-PD-1, anti-PD-L1 or anti-CTLA-4 therapy, and 40% to 45% of the dose-escalation patients had previously received checkpoint inhibitors. Of the 50 to 55 dose-escalation patients, hepatocellular carcinoma was present in roughly 19, melanoma in around 15, renal cell carcinoma in 9 and head and neck cancer in 9. The purpose of peripheral TCRbeta sequencing was to test whether ivuxolimab changed TCR sequence diversity and led to clonal T-cell expansion. The monotherapy dose-escalation portion (N of about 50 patients) of the phase I ivuxolimab trial is reported in the paper. Partial responses were achieved by three dose-escalation patients, of whom one had hepatocellular carcinoma and two had cutaneous melanoma. Overall study results and their limits: Low levels of normalized T-cell clonal expansion were also shown by some nonresponding patients. At doses from 0.1 to 3.0 mg/kg, clonal expansion was seen in both CD4+ and CD8+ blood T cells between baseline and week 6. On average, CD8+ T cells showed more expanded clones than CD4+ T cells after ivuxolimab. In partial responders in the 0.1-3.0 mg/kg groups, normalized peripheral clonal expansion was found to be among the lowest, especially among CD8+ T cells. The antigen specificity of the clonally expanded peripheral T cells was not determined.

From the cysteine through the phenylalanine, the CDR3 covers 15 amino acids. Only the CDR3 part of the read is kept: 45 bases, read in frame from the first base. As encoded in the germline V gene, CDR1 is KGHSH while CDR2 is LQKENI. V is cut by 3 bases and J by 2 bases, and the space between the germline ends is 12 bases. The sequence came from an adult with an advanced solid tumor such as melanoma, head and neck, liver or kidney cancer. Sequenced material: CD4+ or CD8+ T cells sorted from blood, taken in a trial of the OX40 agonist ivuxolimab. The chain couples TRBV18 to TRBJ2-3; the D call could be TRBD1 or TRBD2, with each sharing 5 bases. The CDR3 region has the sequence CASSPGVRSTDTQYF. The nucleotide sequence reads as follows: TGTGCCAGCTCACCGGGGGTTCGGTCCACAGATACGCAGTATTTT.